This record covers a single TCR beta chain. In germline, CDR1 is ENHRY, CDR2 SYGVKD. This CDR3 comprises 13 residues. Trimming pared 6 bases from V and 2 bases from J, leaving 10 bases between. The data were produced by immunoSEQ multiplex PCR, yet TCRdb's version contains in-frame clones alone and is incomplete. The sample includes around 15,000 clones, approximately 86% of them seen just once. The data were taken from a study of OX40 agonist ivuxolimab in advanced cancers. The sample here was CD4+ or CD8+ T cells sorted from blood, taken in a trial of the OX40 agonist ivuxolimab. The receptor's source is an adult with an advanced solid tumor such as melanoma, head and neck, liver or kidney cancer. The chain couples TRBV10-3 to TRBJ1-1; perhaps TRBD1 as D (5 bases). The CDR3 DNA follows: TGTGCCATCAGGAGGGGAGCAAACACTGAAGCTTTCTTT. The encoded protein is CAIRRGANTEAFF.